The rows below give T cell receptor beta chains drawn from one sample of a study of control samples from healthy donors and cancer patients. Sequencing was performed with immunoSEQ multiplex PCR; in TCRdb, only in-frame clones are kept and a portion is missing. This sample has 150,000 to 200,000 clones, with around 91% found just once. The sequenced sample was blood. These receptors all stem from a woman in her twenties or thirties in good health. Each CDR3 is given with its conserved first and last residue. Each record gives: clone size, J gene, D gene, V gene, CDR3 DNA, CDR3 protein. The D gene is left open where the match is weak. The size entry is marked missing in some rows and otherwise reads once, few, many or a size class.

. TRBJ2-1 TRBD2 TRBV7-2 TGTGCCAGCAGCTTAGGGGGACTAGTCGGTGAGCAGTTCTTC CASSLGGLVGEQFF
. TRBJ1-6 TRBD1 TRBV5-1 TGCGCCAGCAGCGCCGGGACAGGTCATTCACCCCTCCACTTT CASSAGTGHSPLHF
. TRBJ2-7 TRBD2 TRBV7-9 TGTGCCAGCAGGACTAGCGGGAGTTACGAGCAGTACTTC CASRTSGSYEQYF
. TRBJ2-1 . TRBV25-1 TGTGCCAGCAGTGGGGTAGGGGAGCAGTTCTTC CASSGVGEQFF
. TRBJ1-1 . TRBV10-3 TGTGCCATCAGTGAGTCGGGAGGGAACACTGAAGCTTTCTTT CAISESGGNTEAFF
. TRBJ2-1 . TRBV25-1 TGTGCCAGCAGTGAATCTGCGGAATACAATGAGCAGTTCTTC CASSESAEYNEQFF
. TRBJ1-2 TRBD1 TRBV28 TGTGCCAGCAGTTGGGACAGGGGGCGGGGCTACACCTTC CASSWDRGRGYTF
once TRBJ1-1 TRBD1 TRBV10-2 TGCGCCAGCGGAGACAGGGTCGGGAACACTGAAGCTTTCTTT CASGDRVGNTEAFF
once TRBJ2-3 . TRBV24-1 TGTGCCACCAGTGATTCCAGACTCCCCACAGATACGCAGTATTTT CATSDSRLPTDTQYF
. TRBJ1-3 TRBD1 TRBV12-3/TRBV12-4 TGTGCCAGCAGTTGGACAGGAGTGAACACCATATATTTT CASSWTGVNTIYF
. TRBJ2-2 TRBD2 TRBV5-1 TGCGCCAGCAGCCCCACTAGCGGGGGGAGCACCGGGGAGCTGTTTTTT CASSPTSGGSTGELFF
. TRBJ1-1 TRBD1 TRBV27 TGTGCCAGCAGTCCCCGGACAGGGGGGAACACTGAAGCTTTCTTT CASSPRTGGNTEAFF
once TRBJ1-2 . TRBV9 TGTGCCAGCAGCGCGGATGGGACGATCCACTATGGCTACACCTTC CASSADGTIHYGYTF
. TRBJ1-2 . TRBV2 TGTGCCAGCAGTAGCGTGGCCTATGGCTACACCTTC CASSSVAYGYTF
. TRBJ2-3 . TRBV19 TGTGCCAGTAGTGCGGGACAGTTCACAGATACGCAGTATTTT CASSAGQFTDTQYF
. TRBJ1-5 . TRBV6-1 TGTGCCAGCAGTGATCGGCAGGGTGGTCAGCCCCAGCATTTT CASSDRQGGQPQHF
. TRBJ1-1 . TRBV6-5 TGTGCCAGCAGGAAGGGACAGAACACTGAAGCTTTCTTT CASRKGQNTEAFF
. TRBJ2-7 TRBD1 TRBV19 TGTGCCAGTAGTATAGGGACAGGGAGGAACGAGCAGTACTTC CASSIGTGRNEQYF
. TRBJ2-3 TRBD2 TRBV27 TGTGCCAGCAGTTCCGGGACTAGTACAGATACGCAGTATTTT CASSSGTSTDTQYF
once TRBJ1-4 TRBD1 TRBV19 TGTGCCAGTAGTAGGGCACAGGGGACTAATGAAAAACTGTTTTTT CASSRAQGTNEKLFF
. TRBJ2-5 . TRBV4-1 TGCGCCAGCAGCCAGGGATCTCAAGAGACCCAGTACTTC CASSQGSQETQYF
. TRBJ2-3 . TRBV2 TGTGCCAGCAGTGAGGGGGGCGATACGCAGTATTTT CASSEGGDTQYF
. TRBJ1-1 . TRBV12-3/TRBV12-4 TGTGCCAGCAGTTTATTTGGGACTGAAGCTTTCTTT CASSLFGTEAFF
. TRBJ2-1 TRBD2 TRBV18 TGTGCCAGCTCATTAGCTAGCGGGAGGGGAAATGAGCAGTTCTTC CASSLASGRGNEQFF
. TRBJ1-3 . TRBV15 TGTGCCACCAGCAGAGCGGCAGCCAGCTCTGGAAACACCATATATTTT CATSRAAASSGNTIYF
once TRBJ1-5 TRBD1 TRBV19 TGTGCCAGTAGTATTCCCGCCAGGGGGAGGGGTCAGCCCCAGCATTTT CASSIPARGRGQPQHF
. TRBJ1-5 TRBD1 TRBV28 TGTGCCAGCAGTCCACGACAGGGTATCCAGCCCCAGCATTTT CASSPRQGIQPQHF
. TRBJ1-4 TRBD1 TRBV24-1 TGTGCCACCGGGACAGGGGCAACTAATGAAAAACTGTTTTTT CATGTGATNEKLFF
. TRBJ2-2 TRBD1 TRBV13 TGTGCCAGCAGCTTAGGGACAGGGGGCTCGAACACCGGGGAGCTGTTTTTT CASSLGTGGSNTGELFF
. TRBJ2-1 TRBD2 TRBV6-6 TGTGCCAGCATTCCCGGACTAGCGGGAGGTAGTAATGAGCAGTTCTTC CASIPGLAGGSNEQFF
. TRBJ2-1 TRBD2 TRBV15 TGTGCCACCAGCAGGGGGACTAGCGGGATCCACAATGAGCAGTTCTTC CATSRGTSGIHNEQFF
. TRBJ2-3 . TRBV9 TGTGCCAGCAGCACAGACAGCACAGATACGCAGTATTTT CASSTDSTDTQYF
. TRBJ2-3 . TRBV10-3 TGTGCCATCAGTGAGTCGGGGTTAGCGGTGAGCACAGATACGCAGTATTTT CAISESGLAVSTDTQYF
. TRBJ2-7 . TRBV28 TGTGCCAGCAGTTTCCAGGGGTCGGAGCAGTACTTC CASSFQGSEQYF
. TRBJ2-5 TRBD1 TRBV7-9 TGTGCCAGCAGCACCGGGACAGGGGGAGAGACCCAGTACTTC CASSTGTGGETQYF
. TRBJ2-1 . TRBV5-1 TGCGCCAGCAGCTTGGCCGGACGGATCAATGAGCAGTTCTTC CASSLAGRINEQFF
. TRBJ2-5 . TRBV20-1 TGCAGTGCTAGCGGGAGAGAGACCCAGTACTTC CSASGRETQYF
. TRBJ1-1 . TRBV4-1 TGCGCCAGCAGCCAAGATAGGGGCCCGGGACAGAACACTGAAGCTTTCTTT CASSQDRGPGQNTEAFF
once TRBJ2-5 TRBD1 TRBV29-1 TGCAGCGTTAGGACAGGGAGGACCCAGTACTTC CSVRTGRTQYF